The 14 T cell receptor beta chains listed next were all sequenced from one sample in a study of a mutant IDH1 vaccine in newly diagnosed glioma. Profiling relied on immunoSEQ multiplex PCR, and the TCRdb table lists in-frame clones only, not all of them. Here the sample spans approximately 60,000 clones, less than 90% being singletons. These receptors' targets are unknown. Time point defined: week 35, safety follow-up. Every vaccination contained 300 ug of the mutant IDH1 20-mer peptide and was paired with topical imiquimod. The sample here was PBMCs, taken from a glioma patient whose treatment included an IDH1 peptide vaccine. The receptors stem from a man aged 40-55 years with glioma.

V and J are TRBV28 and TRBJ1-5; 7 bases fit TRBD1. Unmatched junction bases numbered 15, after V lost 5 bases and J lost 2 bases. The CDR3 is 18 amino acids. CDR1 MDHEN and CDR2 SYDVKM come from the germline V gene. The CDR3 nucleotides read TGTGCCAGCAGTCCTTTTTCCCACAGGGGCGTTGGCAATCAGCCCCAGCATTTT. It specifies CASSPFSHRGVGNQPQHF.

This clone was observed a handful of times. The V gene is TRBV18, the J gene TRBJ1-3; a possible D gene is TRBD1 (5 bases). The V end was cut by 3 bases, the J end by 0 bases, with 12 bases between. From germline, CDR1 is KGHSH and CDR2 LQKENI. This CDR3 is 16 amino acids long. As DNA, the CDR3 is TGTGCCAGCTCACCGGTGGGACGAGGCTCTGGAAACACCATATATTTT. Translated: CASSPVGRGSGNTIYF. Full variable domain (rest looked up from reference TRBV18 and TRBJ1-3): NAGVMQNPRHLVRRRGQEARLRCSPMKGHSHVYWYRQLPEEGLKFMVYLQKENIIDESGMPKERFSAEFPKEGPSILRIQQVVRGDSAAYFCASSPVGRGSGNTIYFGEGSWLTVV.

CDR3 DNA sequence: TGTGCCAGTAGCGACCTTCCTGCAGATACGCAGTATTTT. Its translation is CASSDLPADTQYF. This rearrangement joins TRBV19 to TRBJ2-3, with D hard to call. CDR1 and CDR2 (germline): LNHDA, SQIVND (reference sequence). There are 13 residues in the CDR3. Trimming left V 6 bases short and J 4 bases short, with 11 bases between.

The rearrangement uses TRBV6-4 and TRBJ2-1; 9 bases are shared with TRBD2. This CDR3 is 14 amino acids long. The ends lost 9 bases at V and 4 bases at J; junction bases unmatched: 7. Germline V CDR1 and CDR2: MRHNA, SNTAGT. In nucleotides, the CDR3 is TGTGCCAGTTTTACTAGCGGGTATTACAATGAGCAGTTCTTC. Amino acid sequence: CASFTSGYYNEQFF.

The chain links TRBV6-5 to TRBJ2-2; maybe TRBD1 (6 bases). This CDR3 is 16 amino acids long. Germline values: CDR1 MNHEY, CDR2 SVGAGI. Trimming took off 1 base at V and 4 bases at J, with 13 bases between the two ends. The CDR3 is CASSYWTVEGTGELFF. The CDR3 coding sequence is TGTGCCAGCAGTTACTGGACAGTCGAGGGCACCGGGGAGCTGTTTTTT.

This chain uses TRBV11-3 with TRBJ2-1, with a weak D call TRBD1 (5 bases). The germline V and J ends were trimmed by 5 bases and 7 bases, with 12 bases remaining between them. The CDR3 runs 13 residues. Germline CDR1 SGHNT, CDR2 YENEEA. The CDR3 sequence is CASSPDSPNEQFF. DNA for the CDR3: TGTGCCAGCAGCCCAGACAGTCCTAATGAGCAGTTCTTC.

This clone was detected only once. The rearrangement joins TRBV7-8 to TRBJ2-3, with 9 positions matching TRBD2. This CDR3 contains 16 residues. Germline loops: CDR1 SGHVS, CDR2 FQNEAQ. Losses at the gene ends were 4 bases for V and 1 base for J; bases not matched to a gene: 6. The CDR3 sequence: CASSSPIAGGTDTQYF. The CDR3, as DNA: TGTGCCAGCAGCTCCCCAATAGCGGGAGGCACAGATACGCAGTATTTT.

Written as DNA, the CDR3 is TGTGCCAGCAGCTTCATTTCGCAGGGAGACAATCAGCCCCAGCATTTT. It yields the protein CASSFISQGDNQPQHF. The V call is TRBV7-7, the J call TRBJ1-5; TRBD1 is a possible D gene (5 bases). Germline CDR1 reads SSHAT; CDR2 reads FNYEAQ (reference sequence). The CDR3 totals 16 residues. Trimming took 3 bases from V and 3 from J, leaving 15 bases between them.

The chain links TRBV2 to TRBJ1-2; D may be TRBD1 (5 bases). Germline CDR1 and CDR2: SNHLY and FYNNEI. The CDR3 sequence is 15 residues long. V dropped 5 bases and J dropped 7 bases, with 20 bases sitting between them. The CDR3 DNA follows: TGTGCCAGCAGTAACCAACCGCAGGGATTGGGTGGCTACACCTTC. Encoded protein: CASSNQPQGLGGYTF.

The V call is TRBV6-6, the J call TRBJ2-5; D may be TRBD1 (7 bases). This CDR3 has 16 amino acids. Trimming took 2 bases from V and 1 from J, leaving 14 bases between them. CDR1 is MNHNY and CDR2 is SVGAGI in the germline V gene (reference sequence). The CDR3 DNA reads TGTGCCAGCAGTTACGGTGCGGGACAGATCCAAGAGACCCAGTACTTC. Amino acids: CASSYGAGQIQETQYF.

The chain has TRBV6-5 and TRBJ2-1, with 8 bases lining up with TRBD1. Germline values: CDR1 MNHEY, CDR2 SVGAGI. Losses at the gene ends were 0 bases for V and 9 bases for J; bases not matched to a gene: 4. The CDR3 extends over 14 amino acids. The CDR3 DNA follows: TGTGCCAGCAGTTACTCGACAGGGGTGGGTGAGCAGTTCTTC. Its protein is CASSYSTGVGEQFF.

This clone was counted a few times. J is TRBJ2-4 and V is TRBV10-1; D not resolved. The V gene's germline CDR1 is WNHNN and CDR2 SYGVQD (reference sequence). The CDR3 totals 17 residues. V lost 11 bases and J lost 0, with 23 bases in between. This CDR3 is CAAKKPNYRLAKNIQYF. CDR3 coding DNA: TGCGCCGCAAAAAAGCCCAACTACCGACTAGCCAAAAACATTCAGTACTTC.

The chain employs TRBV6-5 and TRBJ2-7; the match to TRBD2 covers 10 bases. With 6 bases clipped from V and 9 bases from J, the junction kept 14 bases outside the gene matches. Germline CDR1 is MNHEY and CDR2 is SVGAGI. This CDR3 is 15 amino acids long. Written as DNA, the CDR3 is TGTGCCAGCAGACCCCTGTCTAGCGGGAGTTCGATGCAGTACTTC. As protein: CASRPLSSGSSMQYF.

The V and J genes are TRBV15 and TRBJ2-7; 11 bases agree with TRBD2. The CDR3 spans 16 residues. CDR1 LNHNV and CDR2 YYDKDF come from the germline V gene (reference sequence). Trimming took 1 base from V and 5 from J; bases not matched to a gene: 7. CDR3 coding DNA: TGTGCCACCAGCAGAGCTTTTCTAGCGGGAGGCCACGAGCAGTACTTC. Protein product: CATSRAFLAGGHEQYF.